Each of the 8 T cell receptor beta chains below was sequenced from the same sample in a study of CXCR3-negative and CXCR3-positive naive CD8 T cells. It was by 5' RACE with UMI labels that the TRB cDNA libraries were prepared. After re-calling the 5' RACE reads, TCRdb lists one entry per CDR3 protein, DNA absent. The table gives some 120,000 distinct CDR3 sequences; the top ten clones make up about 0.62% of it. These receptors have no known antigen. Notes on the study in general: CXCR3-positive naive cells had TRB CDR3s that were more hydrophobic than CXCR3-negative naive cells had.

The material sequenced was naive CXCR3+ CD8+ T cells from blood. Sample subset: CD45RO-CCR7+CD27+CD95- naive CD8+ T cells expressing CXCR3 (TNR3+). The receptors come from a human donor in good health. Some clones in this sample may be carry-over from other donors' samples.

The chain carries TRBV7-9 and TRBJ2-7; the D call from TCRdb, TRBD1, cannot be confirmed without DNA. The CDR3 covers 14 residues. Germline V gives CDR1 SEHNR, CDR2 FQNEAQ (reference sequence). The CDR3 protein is CASSFRGLASEQYF.

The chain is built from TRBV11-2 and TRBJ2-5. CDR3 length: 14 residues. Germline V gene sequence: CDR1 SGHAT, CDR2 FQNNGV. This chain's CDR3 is CASSLDGWEETQYF.

The CDR3 region is CAWRSRGSTEAFF. The V call is TRBV30, the J call TRBJ1-1; TCRdb proposes TRBD1, but this gene call is untestable without DNA. The CDR3 runs to 13 residues. Germline CDR1 GTSNPN, CDR2 SVGIG (reference sequence).

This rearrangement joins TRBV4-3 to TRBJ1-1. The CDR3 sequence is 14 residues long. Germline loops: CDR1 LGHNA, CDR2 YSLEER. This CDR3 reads CASSQGQGITEAFF.

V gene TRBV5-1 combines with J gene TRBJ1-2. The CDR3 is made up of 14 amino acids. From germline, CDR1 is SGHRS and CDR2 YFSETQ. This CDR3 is CASSLLDHYYGYTF.

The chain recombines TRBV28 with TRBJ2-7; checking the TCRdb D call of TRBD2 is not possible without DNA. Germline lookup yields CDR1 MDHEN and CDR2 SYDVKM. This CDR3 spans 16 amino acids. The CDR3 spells CASSPRLAGGDYEQYF. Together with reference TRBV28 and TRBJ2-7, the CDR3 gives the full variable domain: DVKVTQSSRYLVKRTGEKVFLECVQDMDHENMFWYRQDPGLGLRLIYFSYDVKMKEKGDIPEGYSVSREKKERFSLILESASTNQTSMYLCASSPRLAGGDYEQYFGPGTRLTVT.

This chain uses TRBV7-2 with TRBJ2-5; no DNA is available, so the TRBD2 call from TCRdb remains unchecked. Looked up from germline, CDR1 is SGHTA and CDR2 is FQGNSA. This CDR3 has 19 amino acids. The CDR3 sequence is CASSLPYVTSSGGQETQYF.

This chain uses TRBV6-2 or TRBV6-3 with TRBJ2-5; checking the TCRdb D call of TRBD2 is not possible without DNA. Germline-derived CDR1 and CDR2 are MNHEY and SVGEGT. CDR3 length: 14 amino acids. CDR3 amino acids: CASSLSGPREAQYF.